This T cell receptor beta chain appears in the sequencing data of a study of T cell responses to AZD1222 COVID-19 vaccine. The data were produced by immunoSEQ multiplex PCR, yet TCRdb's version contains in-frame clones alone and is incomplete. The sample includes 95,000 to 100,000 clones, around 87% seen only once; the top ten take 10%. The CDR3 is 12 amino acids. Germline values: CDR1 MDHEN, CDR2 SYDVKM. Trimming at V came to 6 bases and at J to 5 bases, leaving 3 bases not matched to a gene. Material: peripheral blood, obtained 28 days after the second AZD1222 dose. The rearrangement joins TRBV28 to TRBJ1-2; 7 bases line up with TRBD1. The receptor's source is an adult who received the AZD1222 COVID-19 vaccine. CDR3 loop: CASRTGWYGYTF. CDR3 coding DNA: TGTGCCAGCAGGACAGGGTGGTATGGCTACACCTTC.